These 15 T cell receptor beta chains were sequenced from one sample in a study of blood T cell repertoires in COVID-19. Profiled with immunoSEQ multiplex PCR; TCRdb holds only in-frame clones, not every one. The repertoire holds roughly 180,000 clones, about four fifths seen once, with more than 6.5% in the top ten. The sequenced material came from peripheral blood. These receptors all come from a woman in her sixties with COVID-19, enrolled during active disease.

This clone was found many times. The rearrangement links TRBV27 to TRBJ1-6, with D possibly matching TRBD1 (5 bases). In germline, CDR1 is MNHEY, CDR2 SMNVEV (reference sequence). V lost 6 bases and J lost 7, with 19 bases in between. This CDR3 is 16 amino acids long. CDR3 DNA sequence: TGTGCCAGCAGGACCGTTAAGGGGTCAGGGAATTCACCCCTCCACTTT. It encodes CASRTVKGSGNSPLHF.

CDR3 protein: CASSQPKRETRTVEQYF. CDR3 bases: TGTGCCAGCAGCCAACCTAAGCGGGAGACTAGGACTGTCGAGCAGTACTTC. The chain links TRBV11-2 to TRBJ2-7, with 8 positions matching TRBD2. Trimming removed 5 bases from V and 6 bases from J; junction bases left unmatched: 18. The CDR3 is made up of 17 amino acids. Looked up from germline, CDR1 is SGHAT and CDR2 is FQNNGV.

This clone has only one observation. CDR3 DNA sequence: TGTGCCAGCAGGCCCAATACAGGGGACTATGGCTACACCTTC. Translation: CASRPNTGDYGYTF. The V call is TRBV28, the J call TRBJ1-2, with TRBD1 identical over 7 bases. Trimming removed 6 bases from V and 3 bases from J; junction bases left unmatched: 7. Germline V gene sequence: CDR1 MDHEN, CDR2 SYDVKM. The CDR3 extends over 14 amino acids.

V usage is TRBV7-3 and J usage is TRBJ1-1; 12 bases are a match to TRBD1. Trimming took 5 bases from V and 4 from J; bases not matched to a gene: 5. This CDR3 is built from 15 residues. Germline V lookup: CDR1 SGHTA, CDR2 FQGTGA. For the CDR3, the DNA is TGTGCCAGCAGCCCCGGGACAGGGGGCTTCACTGAAGCTTTCTTT. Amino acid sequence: CASSPGTGGFTEAFF.

As DNA, the CDR3 is TGCGCCAGCAGGGATAGCGGGGGGAACAATGAGCAGTTCTTC. This codes for CASRDSGGNNEQFF. V is TRBV5-1 and J is TRBJ2-1; 10 nucleotides line up with TRBD2. CDR1 and CDR2 from the germline V gene are SGHRS and YFSETQ. Trimming removed 5 bases from V and 5 bases from J; junction bases left unmatched: 4. The CDR3 is 14 amino acids.

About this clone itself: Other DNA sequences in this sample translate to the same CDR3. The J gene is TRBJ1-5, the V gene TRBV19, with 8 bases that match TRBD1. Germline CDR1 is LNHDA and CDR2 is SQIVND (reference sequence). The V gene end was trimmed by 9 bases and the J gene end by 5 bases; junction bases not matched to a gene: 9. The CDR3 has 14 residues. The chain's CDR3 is CASSTRGRDQPQHF. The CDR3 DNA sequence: TGTGCCAGCTCTACCAGGGGGCGGGATCAGCCCCAGCATTTT.

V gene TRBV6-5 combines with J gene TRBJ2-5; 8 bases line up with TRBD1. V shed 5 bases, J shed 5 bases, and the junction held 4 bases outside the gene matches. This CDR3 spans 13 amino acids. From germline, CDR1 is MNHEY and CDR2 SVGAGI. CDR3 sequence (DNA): TGTGCCAGCAGTATTCGGACAGGGGAGACCCAGTACTTC. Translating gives CASSIRTGETQYF.

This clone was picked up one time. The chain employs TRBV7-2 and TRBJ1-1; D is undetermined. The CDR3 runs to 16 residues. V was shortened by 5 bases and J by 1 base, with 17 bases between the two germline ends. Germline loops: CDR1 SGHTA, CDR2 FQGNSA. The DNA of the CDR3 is TGTGCCAGCAGCCTCCGCGCCGGGGTTCCGAACACTGAAGCTTTCTTT. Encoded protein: CASSLRAGVPNTEAFF.

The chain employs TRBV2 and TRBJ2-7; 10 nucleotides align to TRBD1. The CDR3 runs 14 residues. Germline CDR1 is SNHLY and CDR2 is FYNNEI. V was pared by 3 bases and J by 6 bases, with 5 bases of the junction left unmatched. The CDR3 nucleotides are TGTGCCAGCAGTGAGGGGACAGGGGTGAGCGAGCAGTACTTC. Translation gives CASSEGTGVSEQYF.

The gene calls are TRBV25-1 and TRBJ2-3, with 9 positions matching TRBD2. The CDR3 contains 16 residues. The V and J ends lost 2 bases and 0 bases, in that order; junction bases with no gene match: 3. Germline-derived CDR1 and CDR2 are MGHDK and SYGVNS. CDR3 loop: CASSEPSGVSTDTQYF. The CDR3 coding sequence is TGTGCCAGCAGTGAACCTAGCGGGGTGAGCACAGATACGCAGTATTTT. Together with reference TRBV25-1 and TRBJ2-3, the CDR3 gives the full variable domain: EADIYQTPRYLVIGTGKKITLECSQTMGHDKMYWYQQDPGMELHLIHYSYGVNSTEKGDLSSESTVSRIRTEHFPLTLESARPSHTSQYLCASSEPSGVSTDTQYFGPGTRLTVL.

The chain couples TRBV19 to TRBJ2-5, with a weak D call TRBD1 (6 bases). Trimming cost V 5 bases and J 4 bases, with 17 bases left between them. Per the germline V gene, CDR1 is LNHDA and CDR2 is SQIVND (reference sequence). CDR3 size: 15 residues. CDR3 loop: CASSERQVSRETQYF. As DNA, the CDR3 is TGTGCCAGTAGTGAGCGACAGGTTTCGCGAGAGACCCAGTACTTC.

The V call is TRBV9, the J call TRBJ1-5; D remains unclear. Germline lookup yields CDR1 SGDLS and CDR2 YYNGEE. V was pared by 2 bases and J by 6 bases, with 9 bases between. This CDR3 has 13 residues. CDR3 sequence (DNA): TGTGCCAGCAGCGTGGAGGTAAGTCAGCCCCAGCATTTT. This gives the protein CASSVEVSQPQHF.

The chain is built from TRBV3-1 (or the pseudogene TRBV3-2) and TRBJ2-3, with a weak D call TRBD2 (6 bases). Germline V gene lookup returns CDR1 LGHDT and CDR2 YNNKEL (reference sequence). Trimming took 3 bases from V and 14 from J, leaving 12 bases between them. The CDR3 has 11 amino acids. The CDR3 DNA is TGTGCCAGCAGCCAGAACAGACTAGTGTATTTT. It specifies CASSQNRLVYF.

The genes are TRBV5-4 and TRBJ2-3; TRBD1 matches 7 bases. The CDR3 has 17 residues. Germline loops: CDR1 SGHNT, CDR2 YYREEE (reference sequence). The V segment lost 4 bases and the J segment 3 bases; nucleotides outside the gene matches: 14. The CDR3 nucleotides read TGTGCCAGCAGCCCCAACCACAGGGGTGGTGAGACAGATACGCAGTATTTT. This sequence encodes CASSPNHRGGETDTQYF. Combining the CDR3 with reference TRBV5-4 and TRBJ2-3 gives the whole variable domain ETGVTQSPTHLIKTRGQQVTLRCSSQSGHNTVSWYQQALGQGPQFIFQYYREEENGRGNFPPRFSGLQFPNYSSELNVNALELDDSALYLCASSPNHRGGETDTQYFGPGTRLTVL.

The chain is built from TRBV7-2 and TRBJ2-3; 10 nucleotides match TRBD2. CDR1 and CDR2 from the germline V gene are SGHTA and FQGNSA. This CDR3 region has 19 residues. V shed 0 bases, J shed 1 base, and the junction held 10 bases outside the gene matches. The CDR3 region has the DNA TGTGCCAGCAGCTTAGCAGCGGGAGGGGGCGGGAGGCGCACAGATACGCAGTATTTT. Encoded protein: CASSLAAGGGGRRTDTQYF.